Listed here is a single T cell receptor beta chain. The source of the sample is a study of blood T cell repertoires in COVID-19. At the level of the study: PBMCs, B-cell-depleted T cells, or T cells provided the cDNA or gDNA that made up the material.

With 5 bases clipped from V and 1 base from J, the junction kept 3 bases outside the gene matches. Per germline, CDR1 MNHNY and CDR2 SVGAGI (reference sequence). This CDR3 has 14 amino acids. Original processing notes: Amplification of reference gene primers provided the estimated nucleated cell counts. TCRdb's copy holds only in-frame clones and misses some; the assay was immunoSEQ multiplex PCR. The D gene and trimming were derived from the DNA, and the V and J assignments and clone size from that table. The repertoire holds tens of thousands of clones, around 86% seen once, with around 30% in the top ten.

The material sequenced was peripheral blood. The source is a woman in her 70s with active COVID-19. The rearrangement uses TRBV6-6 and TRBJ2-7; 9 nucleotides align to TRBD1. CDR3 amino acids: CASSRDRASYEQYF. The CDR3 bases are TGTGCCAGCAGTCGGGACAGGGCATCCTACGAGCAGTACTTC.